This T cell receptor beta chain was obtained from a study of blood T cell repertoires in COVID-19. Germline-derived CDR1 and CDR2 are SEHNR and FQNEAQ (reference sequence). This CDR3 region has 15 residues. Trimming left V 5 bases short and J 4 bases short, with 16 bases between. Assay: immunoSEQ multiplex PCR; the TCRdb copy retains only in-frame clones and omits some. The repertoire holds just over 150,000 clones, 85% to 90% seen once, with 15% in the top ten. The sample consisted of peripheral blood. The chain links TRBV7-9 to TRBJ2-3, with a weak D call TRBD2 (6 bases). This TCR was recovered from a woman between 40 and 55 years old with acute or convalescent COVID-19. As DNA, the CDR3 is TGTGCCAGCAGCGACCCCAGGGAGGTGTCAGATACGCAGTATTTT. As protein: CASSDPREVSDTQYF.